Listed below are T cell receptor beta chains from one sample, sequenced in a study of T cell responses to AZD1222 COVID-19 vaccine. Clones were read by immunoSEQ multiplex PCR, and TCRdb kept only the in-frame ones, dropping some. Among tens of thousands of clones listed, nearly 85% were seen once. This material consisted of peripheral blood, taken on day 0 of AZD1222 vaccination. Receptors originate from an adult in good health. CDR3s include the opening cysteine and the closing phenylalanine or tryptophan. The D gene is left open where the match is weak.

J gene	D gene	V gene	CDR3 protein
TRBJ2-3	TRBD2	TRBV4-3	CASSQFTGGSGDTQYF
TRBJ1-1	TRBD1	TRBV3-1/TRBV3-2	CASSQVRQGENTEAFF
TRBJ2-1	TRBD1	TRBV7-9	CASSLWDSNNEQFF
TRBJ2-7	NA	TRBV7-8	CASSSRDLRAYEQYF
TRBJ2-7	TRBD2	TRBV4-3	CASSQDAGGVYEQYF
TRBJ2-2	NA	TRBV2	CASSLTRNTGELFF
TRBJ2-7	NA	TRBV4-3	CASSQEVRQDYEQYF
TRBJ2-7	NA	TRBV19	CASSPDGGPGYEQYF
TRBJ2-7	TRBD1	TRBV2	CASSAGQGSYEQYF
TRBJ1-2	TRBD1	TRBV29-1	CSARTGEVYGYTF
TRBJ2-1	NA	TRBV6-2/TRBV6-3	CASSYIYEQFF
TRBJ2-6	NA	TRBV7-2	CASSLVAGAGANVLTF
TRBJ1-1	NA	TRBV10-3	CAISGGGLTEAFF
TRBJ2-1	NA	TRBV5-4	CASSLAVSSYNEQFF
TRBJ2-3	TRBD1	TRBV5-6	CASSPTGVSTDTQYF
TRBJ2-7	NA	TRBV4-3	CASSQEAVLGEQYF
TRBJ1-3	NA	TRBV5-1	CASSFAGANSGNTIYF
TRBJ1-1	NA	TRBV19	CASSMYMNTEAFF
TRBJ1-4	TRBD1	TRBV19	CASSGTGATNEKLFF
TRBJ2-3	NA	TRBV12-3/TRBV12-4	CASRRTSTDTQYF
TRBJ2-2	NA	TRBV11-2	CASSRPLSHTGELFF
TRBJ2-1	TRBD2	TRBV9	CASSPQRGGLDEQFF
TRBJ2-7	TRBD1	TRBV5-5	CASSPQVRDRVHEQYF
TRBJ2-7	TRBD1	TRBV11-2	CASSSQDRGTSIGYF
TRBJ2-4	NA	TRBV30	CAWTRAGGVTLGNIQYF
TRBJ2-6	NA	TRBV7-2	CASSLLLGAGTGANVLTF
TRBJ2-1	NA	TRBV7-6	CASSLSSGRSYNEQFF
TRBJ1-5	NA	TRBV10-3	CAISRESDQPQHF
TRBJ2-6	NA	TRBV15	CATSRAGADGANVLTF
TRBJ1-5	NA	TRBV6-5	CASSPVRGRDQPQHF
TRBJ2-7	NA	TRBV12-5	CASGLQYEQYF
TRBJ1-5	NA	TRBV4-1	CASSQDLRSNQPQHF
TRBJ1-6	TRBD1	TRBV9	CASSDGQGVNSPLHF
TRBJ1-2	NA	TRBV21-1	CASSKARAGYTF
TRBJ1-3	NA	TRBV18	CASSPTGNTIYF
TRBJ2-1	NA	TRBV2	CASSVWAGIWQDNEQFF
TRBJ1-2	TRBD1	TRBV12-3/TRBV12-4	CASSLDRNYGYTF
TRBJ2-6	NA	TRBV19	CASSINSRSGANVLTF
TRBJ1-5	NA	TRBV7-2	CASSLAGLSNQPQHF
TRBJ1-2	NA	TRBV9	CASSVVGHGYTF